Each of the 28 T cell receptor beta chains below was sequenced from the same sample in a study of hypomethylating agent response in myelodysplastic syndrome. Only in-frame clones appear in the TCRdb table, and some are missing; sequencing was by immunoSEQ multiplex PCR. The sample carries around 6,100 clones, roughly 80% recorded once. This sample comprised bone marrow, obtained before or after starting hypomethylating agent treatment for myelodysplastic syndrome (not recorded which). The source is a human donor with myelodysplastic syndrome.

This chain's CDR3 is CASSISEGNTIYF. The DNA for the CDR3 is TGTGCCAGTAGTATATCCGAAGGAAACACCATATATTTT. The chain has TRBV19 and TRBJ1-3, with D hard to call. Looked up from germline, CDR1 is LNHDA and CDR2 is SQIVND (reference sequence). V lost 2 bases and J lost 4, with 6 bases in between. The CDR3 has 13 amino acids.

DNA for the CDR3: TGTGCCAGAAGCTTAGCCGCTGACCGAATCTTC. This gives the protein CARSLAADRIF. The chain links TRBV7-5 to TRBJ2-7. TRBV7-5 is annotated as a pseudogene. CDR3 length: 11 residues.

The chain has TRBV9 and TRBJ2-5, with D possibly being TRBD2 (6 bases). V was shortened by 3 bases and J by 4 bases, with 10 bases between the two germline ends. Germline assignment: CDR1 SGDLS and CDR2 YYNGEE. There are 13 residues in the CDR3. The CDR3 is CASSGTGVETQYF. DNA for the CDR3: TGTGCCAGCAGCGGTACGGGGGTAGAGACCCAGTACTTC. Variable domain in full (rest from reference TRBV9 and TRBJ2-5): DSGVTQTPKHLITATGQRVTLRCSPRSGDLSVYWYQQSLDQGLQFLIQYYNGEERAKGNILERFSAQQFPDLHSELNLSSLELGDSALYFCASSGTGVETQYFGPGTRLLVL.

V usage is TRBV5-4 and J usage is TRBJ2-3; possibly TRBD2 for D (6 bases). The CDR3 spans 14 residues. Between the trimmed V and J ends, which lost 0 bases and 4 bases, there was a span of 9 bases. Germline loops: CDR1 SGHNT, CDR2 YYREEE (reference sequence). The CDR3 DNA follows: TGTGCCAGCAGCTTGGGGACTAACCCAGATACGCAGTATTTT. Protein product: CASSLGTNPDTQYF.

The J gene is TRBJ1-2, the V gene TRBV10-2; no definite D call. Between the trimmed V and J ends, which lost 4 bases and 6 bases, there was a span of 9 bases. This CDR3 spans 12 amino acids. Germline V gene lookup returns CDR1 WSHSY and CDR2 SAAADI. Here the CDR3 DNA reads TGCGCCAGCAGTGTAGGGTTGAATGGCTACACCTTC. Residues: CASSVGLNGYTF.

V and J are TRBV4-1 and TRBJ1-1; possible D gene TRBD1, 5 bases. V was cut by 4 bases and J by 6 bases, with 12 bases left in between. The CDR3 runs 13 residues. CDR1 is MGHRA, CDR2 YSYEKL, per germline. CDR3 protein: CASSREWGAEAFF. The CDR3 region has the DNA TGCGCCAGCAGCCGAGAGTGGGGGGCTGAAGCTTTCTTT.

A few counts support this clone. The genes are TRBV19 and TRBJ2-7, with D tentatively TRBD1 or TRBD2 (5 bases each). Germline CDR1 LNHDA, CDR2 SQIVND (reference sequence). Deletions cut 6 bases from V and 9 bases from J, with 21 bases between. There are 14 residues in the CDR3. CDR3 coding DNA: TGTGCCAGTAGCCCCGACGGGGCGAGAAAGGGGCAGTACTTC. Amino acids: CASSPDGARKGQYF.

This clone was recorded once. V is TRBV5-8 and J is TRBJ1-4, with D possibly being TRBD1 (5 bases). Germline CDR1 reads SGHTS; CDR2 reads YDEGEE. The CDR3 totals 15 residues. The V end was cut by 4 bases, the J end by 7 bases, with 17 bases between. The CDR3 loop reads CASSAAGGLSEKLFF. In DNA form, the CDR3 reads TGTGCCAGCAGCGCGGCGGGGGGTTTGAGTGAAAAACTGTTTTTT.

V is TRBV19 and J is TRBJ2-2; 10 nucleotides match TRBD2. The V and J ends lost 8 bases and 6 bases, in that order; junction bases with no gene match: 6. Germline V gene sequence: CDR1 LNHDA, CDR2 SQIVND (reference sequence). This CDR3 has 14 amino acids. The CDR3 region is CASSTGLASGELFF. The CDR3 bases are TGTGCCAGTTCTACGGGACTAGCGTCCGGGGAGCTGTTTTTT.

About this clone itself: A read error may produce the germline difference seen at one junction end. This rearrangement joins TRBV7-7 to TRBJ2-2; possibly TRBD2 for D (6 bases). Germline CDR1 is SSHAT and CDR2 is FNYEAQ (reference sequence). The CDR3 spans 15 residues. This CDR3 reads CASSLALGDTGELFF. In DNA, the CDR3 is TGTGCCAGCAGCCTAGCGTTGGGGGACACCGGGGAGCTGTTTTTT. The variable domain in full, with the rest retrieved from reference TRBV7-7 and TRBJ2-2, is GAGVSQSPRYKVTKRGQDVTLRCDPISSHATLYWYQQALGQGPEFLTYFNYEAQPDKSGLPSDRFSAERPEGSISTLTIQRTEQRDSAMYRCASSLALGDTGELFFGEGSRLTVL.

This clone was picked up one time. This chain uses TRBV7-3 with TRBJ2-7, with D possibly TRBD1 on 6 matching bases. The germline gives CDR1 SGHTA, CDR2 FQGTGA. This CDR3 has 12 residues. V lost 5 bases and J lost 9, with 14 bases in between. Written as DNA, the CDR3 is TGTGCCAGCAGCAACCCCCCAGGGGTGCAGTACTTC. Translation: CASSNPPGVQYF.

The J gene is TRBJ1-3, the V gene TRBV6-5; possible D gene TRBD1, 5 bases. This CDR3 is 14 amino acids long. Looked up from germline, CDR1 is MNHEY and CDR2 is SVGAGI. The germline V and J ends were trimmed by 5 bases and 4 bases, with 12 bases remaining between them. The CDR3 coding sequence is TGTGCCAGCAGTCCACAGGCTTCGGGAAACACCATATATTTT. Protein sequence: CASSPQASGNTIYF.

This clone was observed a handful of times. The chain uses TRBV19 and TRBJ2-7; no definite D call. CDR1 is LNHDA and CDR2 is SQIVND in the germline V gene (reference sequence). CDR3 length: 13 residues. The germline V and J ends were trimmed by 1 base and 2 bases, with 6 bases remaining between them. The CDR3 loop is CASSIGVAYEQYF. The CDR3 DNA is TGTGCCAGTAGTATAGGGGTCGCCTACGAGCAGTACTTC.

This CDR3 is CASSQGSSGGAFNFWDEQFF. The DNA of the CDR3 is TGTGCCAGCAGCCAAGGTTCTAGCGGGGGGGCCTTTAATTTTTGGGATGAGCAGTTCTTC. The genes are TRBV4-2 and TRBJ2-1, with TRBD2 matching 12 bases. Germline V gene lookup returns CDR1 LGHNA and CDR2 YNFKEQ. This CDR3 has 20 residues. The V gene end was trimmed by 1 base and the J gene end by 8 bases; junction bases not matched to a gene: 18.

This chain uses TRBV6-6 with TRBJ2-5, with D unresolved. CDR1 MNHNY and CDR2 SVGAGI come from the germline V gene (reference sequence). Trimming removed 4 bases from V and 1 base from J, with 13 bases in between. This CDR3 is built from 15 residues. Here the CDR3 DNA reads TGTGCCAGCAGTTCCCCTGGACGGACCCAAGAGACCCAGTACTTC. Its translation is CASSSPGRTQETQYF.

This sequence joins TRBV25-1 and TRBJ1-6; D remains ambiguous. V was clipped by 0 bases and J by 11 bases, with 14 bases between them. This CDR3 spans 15 amino acids. Germline V gene sequence: CDR1 MGHDK, CDR2 SYGVNS. For the CDR3, the DNA is TGTGCCAGCAGTGAATACAGACAAGACGAAGCACCCCTCCACTTT. As protein: CASSEYRQDEAPLHF.

V gene TRBV28 combines with J gene TRBJ2-7; D call uncertain. The CDR3 spans 11 residues. The V end was cut by 10 bases, the J end by 1 base, with 8 bases between. CDR1 is MDHEN and CDR2 is SYDVKM in the germline V gene. In DNA, the CDR3 is TGTGCCACCGCCGGGTCCTACGAGCAGTACTTC. This translates into CATAGSYEQYF.

V usage is TRBV6-1 and J usage is TRBJ1-3; D unresolved. The CDR3 spans 15 residues. The ends were cut back, 3 bases at V and 0 bases at J, with 9 bases in the middle. CDR1 MNHNS and CDR2 SASEGT come from the germline V gene. The CDR3 coding sequence is TGTGCCAGCAGTGACTTCGCCTTCTCTGGAAACACCATATATTTT. This encodes CASSDFAFSGNTIYF.

The chain recombines TRBV14 with TRBJ1-4; D is ambiguous. Germline CDR1 and CDR2: SGHDN and FVKESK. V shed 1 base and J shed 8 bases, with 11 bases lying between them. The CDR3 is 14 amino acids. The CDR3 sequence is CASSQGLPGEKLFF. CDR3 DNA sequence: TGTGCCAGCAGCCAAGGTCTGCCGGGGGAAAAACTGTTTTTT.

This clone occurred a few times. The chain carries TRBV4-2 and TRBJ1-2, with TRBD1 identical over 7 bases. Germline loops: CDR1 LGHNA, CDR2 YNFKEQ. The CDR3 is 16 residues long. J gave up 3 bases and V 0 bases, and 7 bases lay outside the gene matches. The CDR3 bases are TGTGCCAGCAGCCAAGATCTTGCCAGGGGGGACTATGGCTACACCTTC. Residues: CASSQDLARGDYGYTF.

The V gene is TRBV2, the J gene TRBJ2-1; no firm D call. Germline V gene data show CDR1 as SNHLY and CDR2 as FYNNEI. This CDR3 spans 12 amino acids. V dropped 7 bases and J dropped 2 bases, with 6 bases sitting between them. CDR3 bases: TGTGCCAGCAACAGACCCTACAATGAGCAGTTCTTC. Translation gives CASNRPYNEQFF.

The V gene is TRBV2, the J gene TRBJ2-2; D could derive from TRBD1 or TRBD2 (5 bases each). The CDR3 is 16 residues long. The germline V gene encodes CDR1 SNHLY and CDR2 FYNNEI. V was pared by 5 bases and J by 1 base, with 14 bases between. The CDR3, as DNA: TGTGCCAGCAGTCCTACCGGGACCGGGAACACCGGGGAGCTGTTTTTT. It yields the protein CASSPTGTGNTGELFF.

This clone rates as medium-sized. In nucleotides, the CDR3 is TGTGCCAGCAGCCCCGTACCGACTAGCGGGGGTGAGAGGCAGTTCTTC. Its protein product is CASSPVPTSGGERQFF. V usage is TRBV7-8 and J usage is TRBJ2-1; TRBD2 agrees at 12 bases. The CDR3 contains 16 residues. From germline, CDR1 is SGHVS and CDR2 FQNEAQ. Trimming cost V 5 bases and J 12 bases; bases outside gene matches: 14.

CDR3 nucleotides: TGTGCCAGCAGCAGGAGGGCCCGGTTAAACCCAAACGTCCTGACTTTC. Translating gives CASSRRARLNPNVLTF. The chain joins TRBV7-2 to TRBJ2-6; a weak D match, TRBD2 (6 bases). Germline V gene lookup returns CDR1 SGHTA and CDR2 FQGNSA. Trimming left V 5 bases short and J 10 bases short, with 21 bases between. CDR3 length: 16 amino acids.

J is TRBJ1-1 and V is TRBV14; D perhaps matches TRBD1 (5 bases). Trimming removed 3 bases from V and 1 base from J, with 9 bases in between. The CDR3 totals 14 residues. Looked up from germline, CDR1 is SGHDN and CDR2 is FVKESK. The CDR3 DNA sequence: TGTGCCAGCAGCCACCGAGGGGCGAACACTGAAGCTTTCTTT. This codes for CASSHRGANTEAFF.

This clone was counted a few times. The J gene is TRBJ2-7, the V gene TRBV2; TRBD2 matches at 10 bases. The CDR3 contains 11 residues. V gave up 8 bases and J gave up 7 bases; unmatched junction bases: 2. Germline CDR1 SNHLY, CDR2 FYNNEI. The CDR3 DNA reads as TGTGCCAGCCAACTAGCGGGAGAGCAGTACTTC. Its translation: CASQLAGEQYF.

The chain is built from TRBV5-8 and TRBJ1-3; D is undetermined. From germline, CDR1 is SGHTS and CDR2 YDEGEE. Trimming removed 4 bases from V and 0 bases from J, with 8 bases in between. The CDR3 length is 14 residues. The CDR3 region is CASSRASSGNTIYF. The CDR3 DNA is TGTGCCAGCAGCCGTGCGTCCTCTGGAAACACCATATATTTT.

In its sample, this clone was seen a few times. The rearrangement joins TRBV4-1 to TRBJ1-4; a weak D match, TRBD1 (6 bases). The V gene's germline CDR1 is MGHRA and CDR2 YSYEKL. V was clipped by 4 bases and J by 4 bases, with 16 bases between them. This CDR3 comprises 16 residues. The CDR3 sequence: CASSLGFGQINEKLFF. The CDR3 DNA follows: TGCGCCAGCAGCCTGGGATTTGGACAGATTAATGAAAAACTGTTTTTT.